These T cell receptor beta chains were read from a single sample in a study of blood T cell repertoires in COVID-19. Data came from immunoSEQ multiplex PCR; TCRdb stores just in-frame clones and leaves some out. Among 250,000 to 350,000 clones listed, 86% were seen once. The sample comprised peripheral blood. The receptors were sampled from a woman aged 30 to 39 with active or convalescent COVID-19. Each CDR3 is given with its conserved first and last residue.

v_gene	j_gene	CDR3aa
TRBV6-2/TRBV6-3	TRBJ2-3	CASSYSSSGGSTDTQYF
TRBV12-3/TRBV12-4	TRBJ1-2	CASRPRTAYGYTF
TRBV5-6	TRBJ2-2	CASSLAPTGGGELFF
TRBV29-1	TRBJ1-2	CSEGGQGYGYTF
TRBV19	TRBJ1-1	CASSNQGADTEAFF
TRBV12-3/TRBV12-4	TRBJ1-5	CASSLGGGPQHF
TRBV3-1/TRBV3-2	TRBJ2-3	CASSQVLSGGAADTQYF
TRBV7-2	TRBJ2-3	CASSSQALPDTQYF
TRBV6-1	TRBJ1-1	CASSEAGGTEAFF
TRBV28	TRBJ1-3	CASSPGIVSGNTIYF
TRBV4-2	TRBJ1-2	CASSQEFGTGLYGYTF
TRBV19	TRBJ1-2	CASSIGAARNYGYTF
TRBV14	TRBJ1-6	CASSRGTAYNSPLHF
TRBV5-1	TRBJ1-1	CASSFSGANTEAFF
TRBV16	TRBJ2-3	CASSQGTRTDTQYF
TRBV28	TRBJ1-2	CASSPGQTNYYGYTF
TRBV4-1	TRBJ1-1	CASSQAGGANTEAFF
TRBV7-2	TRBJ1-5	CASSLTRTGGQPQHF
TRBV7-2	TRBJ1-5	CASSFNRGEGPQHF
TRBV18	TRBJ1-5	CASSPWGQGNQPQHF
TRBV9	TRBJ2-2	CASSVGGRDTGELFF
TRBV28	TRBJ2-5	CASSSPPRGRHETQYF
TRBV2	TRBJ2-7	CASRTGQGGEQYF
TRBV21-1	TRBJ2-7	CASSAPGYEQYF
TRBV2	TRBJ1-5	CASNLGTAGQPQHF
TRBV7-2	TRBJ2-1	CASSRAGTASYNEQFF
TRBV6-5	TRBJ1-6	CAAAKNRDTPLHF
TRBV7-8	TRBJ2-5	CASSLSGGETQYF
TRBV7-2	TRBJ1-4	CASSSNTGGWNEKLFF
TRBV6-5	TRBJ2-2	CASSSPTSGNTGELFF
TRBV18	TRBJ1-1	CASSTQGENTEAFF
TRBV18	TRBJ1-2	CASSQGASYGYTF
TRBV6-5	TRBJ2-1	CASWASGGRGNEQFF
TRBV5-6	TRBJ2-3	CASSLGLAGFPRGTDTQYF
TRBV5-1	TRBJ1-6	CASSMNRGQDSPLHF
TRBV30	TRBJ1-6	CAWSPGQNSPLHF
TRBV28	TRBJ2-1	CASSPAGFSSYNEQFF
TRBV11-2	TRBJ2-7	CASSLGGQSYEQYF
TRBV6-4	TRBJ1-1	CASSHNLNTEAFF
TRBV28	TRBJ2-7	CASRRQGGTYEQYF
TRBV19	TRBJ2-7	CASGTGHIDEQYF
TRBV27	TRBJ2-2	CASSQGPSGELFF
TRBV27	TRBJ2-1	CASSFVGLEQFF
TRBV6-5	TRBJ1-5	CASRRTGGNQPQHF
TRBV6-5	TRBJ2-7	CASSYDRGPRYEQYF
TRBV9	TRBJ2-7	CASTPSGTGGHEQYF